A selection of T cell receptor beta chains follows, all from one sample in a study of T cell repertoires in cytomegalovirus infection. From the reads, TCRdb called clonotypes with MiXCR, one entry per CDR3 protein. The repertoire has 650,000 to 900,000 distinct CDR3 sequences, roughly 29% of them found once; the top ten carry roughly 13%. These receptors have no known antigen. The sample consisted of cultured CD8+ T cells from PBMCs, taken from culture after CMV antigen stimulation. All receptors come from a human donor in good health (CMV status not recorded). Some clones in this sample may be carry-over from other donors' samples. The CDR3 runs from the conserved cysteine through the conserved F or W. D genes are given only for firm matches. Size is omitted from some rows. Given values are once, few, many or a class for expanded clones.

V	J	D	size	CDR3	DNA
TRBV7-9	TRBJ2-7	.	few	CASSTSGLHYEQYF	TGTGCCAGCAGCACCAGCGGCTTACACTACGAGCAGTACTTC
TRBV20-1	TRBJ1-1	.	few	CSLGGTRAFF	TGCAGTTTAGGGGGTACCCGAGCTTTCTTT
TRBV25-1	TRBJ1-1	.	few	CASSESPDMLTEAFF	TGTGCCAGCAGTGAATCCCCGGACATGCTCACTGAAGCTTTCTTT
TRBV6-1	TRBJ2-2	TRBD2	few	CASIGLAGANTGELFF	TGTGCCAGCATTGGACTAGCGGGGGCGAACACCGGGGAGCTGTTTTTT
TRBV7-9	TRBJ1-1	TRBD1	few	CASSFSTTGENTEAFF	TGTGCCAGCAGCTTCTCAACAACAGGGGAGAACACTGAAGCTTTCTTT
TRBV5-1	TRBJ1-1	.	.	CASRERANTEAFF	TGCGCCAGCAGGGAGAGGGCGAACACTGAAGCTTTCTTT
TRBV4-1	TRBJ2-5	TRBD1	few	CASSQAPGQGEETQYF	TGCGCCAGCAGCCAAGCCCCCGGACAGGGGGAAGAGACCCAGTACTTC
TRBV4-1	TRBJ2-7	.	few	CASSQDLAYEQYF	TGCGCCAGCAGCCAAGATCTTGCCTACGAGCAGTACTTC
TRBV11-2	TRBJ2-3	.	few	CASSFIGSGTDTQYF	TGTGCCAGCAGCTTCATAGGCTCGGGCACAGATACGCAGTATTTT
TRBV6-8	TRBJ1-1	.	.	CANSLRVEAFF	TGTGCCAACAGTCTTAGGGTGGAAGCTTTCTTT
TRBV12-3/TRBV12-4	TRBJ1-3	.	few	CATNRASGGNTIYF	TGTGCCACTAACAGGGCCTCAGGGGGAAACACCATATATTTT
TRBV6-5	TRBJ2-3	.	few	CASSYSTANTQYF	TGTGCCAGCAGTTACTCGACTGCAAATACGCAGTATTTT
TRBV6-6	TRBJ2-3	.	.	CASSDEVTSTDTQYF	TGTGCCAGCAGCGACGAGGTTACTAGCACAGATACGCAGTATTTT
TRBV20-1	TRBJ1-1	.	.	CSAREGGKDTEAFF	TGCAGTGCTAGAGAGGGGGGGAAGGACACTGAAGCTTTCTTT
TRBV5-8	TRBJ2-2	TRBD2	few	CASSTREGSTGELFF	TGTGCCAGCAGCACCCGGGAGGGAAGCACCGGGGAGCTGTTTTTT
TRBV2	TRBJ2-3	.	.	CASSVFRSGDTDTQYF	TGTGCCAGCAGTGTATTCCGGAGTGGGGACACAGATACGCAGTATTTT
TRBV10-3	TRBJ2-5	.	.	CAISEYRQEQETQYF	TGTGCCATCAGTGAGTATCGGCAGGAACAAGAGACCCAGTACTTC
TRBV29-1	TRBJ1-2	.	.	CSVLSSNYGYTF	TGCAGCGTCTTATCGTCTAACTATGGCTACACCTTC
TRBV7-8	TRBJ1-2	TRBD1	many	CASSHGTGGRGMFGYTF	TGTGCCAGCAGCCATGGGACAGGGGGTCGGGGAATGTTTGGCTACACCTTC
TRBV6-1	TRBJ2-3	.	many	CASRTDTDTQYF	TGTGCCAGCAGGACGGATACAGATACGCAGTATTTT
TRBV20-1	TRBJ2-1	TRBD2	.	CSALGLDVYEQFF	TGCAGTGCCCTCGGACTAGATGTCTATGAGCAGTTCTTC
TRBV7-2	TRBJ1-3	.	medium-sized	CASTPDAFGTGNTIYF	TGTGCCAGCACCCCAGATGCATTCGGAACAGGAAACACCATATATTTT
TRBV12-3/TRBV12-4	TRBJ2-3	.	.	CASSPVDTQYF	TGTGCCAGCAGCCCGGTGGATACGCAGTATTTT
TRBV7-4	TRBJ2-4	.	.	CASSSDRMDKNIQYF	TGTGCCAGCAGCTCTGACCGGATGGATAAAAACATTCAGTACTTC
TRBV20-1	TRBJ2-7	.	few	CSARGLGSYEQYF	TGCAGTGCTAGAGGCCTGGGATCCTACGAGCAGTACTTC
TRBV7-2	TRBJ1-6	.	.	CASSQYSGGFPLHF	TGTGCCAGCAGCCAATACAGTGGAGGATTTCCCCTCCACTTT
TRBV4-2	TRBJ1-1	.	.	CASSQETAEAFF	TGTGCCAGCAGCCAAGAGACAGCTGAAGCTTTCTTT
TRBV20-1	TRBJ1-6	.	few	CSAPGEQSSYNSPLHF	TGCAGTGCTCCCGGTGAGCAAAGCTCCTATAATTCACCCCTCCACTTT
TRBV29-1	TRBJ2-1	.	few	CSVQTQGIGSYNEQFF	TGCAGCGTGCAGACTCAGGGAATTGGCTCCTACAATGAGCAGTTCTTC
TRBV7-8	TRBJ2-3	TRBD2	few	CASSLGRRAAGSTDTQYF	TGTGCCAGCAGCTTAGGCAGGCGGGCAGCGGGGTCGACAGATACGCAGTATTTT
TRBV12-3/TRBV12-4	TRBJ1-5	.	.	CASSFKGVNQPQHF	TGTGCCAGCAGTTTTAAGGGGGTAAATCAGCCCCAGCATTTT
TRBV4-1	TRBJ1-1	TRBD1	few	CASSYSGTGATEAFF	TGCGCCAGCAGCTATTCCGGGACAGGGGCCACTGAAGCTTTCTTT
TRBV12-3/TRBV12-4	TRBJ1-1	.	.	CASSLVYGNTEAFF	TGTGCCAGCAGTTTGGTTTACGGAAACACTGAAGCTTTCTTT
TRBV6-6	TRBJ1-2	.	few	CASSYSTEYYGYTF	TGTGCCAGCAGTTACTCGACGGAGTACTATGGCTACACCTTC
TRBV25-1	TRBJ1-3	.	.	CASSESLSALSGNTIYF	TGTGCCAGCAGTGAATCCCTGAGTGCTCTTTCTGGAAACACCATATATTTT
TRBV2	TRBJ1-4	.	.	CASRLPWEDEKLFF	TGTGCCAGCAGATTACCCTGGGAGGATGAAAAACTGTTTTTT
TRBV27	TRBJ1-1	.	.	CASHGGSVTEAFF	TGTGCCAGCCACGGGGGGAGTGTCACTGAAGCTTTCTTT
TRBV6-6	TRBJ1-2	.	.	CATFGINYGYTF	TGTGCCACGTTCGGAATTAACTATGGCTACACCTTC
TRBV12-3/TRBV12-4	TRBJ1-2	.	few	CASSLQAQQLNYGYTF	TGTGCCAGCAGTTTACAGGCACAGCAACTTAACTATGGCTACACCTTC
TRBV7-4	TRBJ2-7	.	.	CASSSPRHSYEQYF	TGTGCCAGCAGCTCCCCCCGGCACTCCTACGAGCAGTACTTC
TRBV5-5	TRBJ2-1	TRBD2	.	CASSLLTSGTDEQFF	TGTGCCAGCAGCTTGTTAACTAGCGGAACGGATGAGCAGTTCTTC
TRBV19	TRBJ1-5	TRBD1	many	CASSLQGEPRRKQPQHF	TGTGCCAGTAGTCTGCAGGGGGAGCCTCGAAGGAAACAGCCCCAGCATTTT
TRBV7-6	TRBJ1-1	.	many	CASSLEPGNTEAFF	TGTGCCAGCAGCCTCGAACCCGGGAACACTGAAGCTTTCTTT
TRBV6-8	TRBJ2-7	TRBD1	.	CASGRQGDEQYF	TGTGCCAGCGGACGTCAGGGGGACGAGCAGTACTTC
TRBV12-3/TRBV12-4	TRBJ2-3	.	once	CASSLYYTRSDTQYF	TGTGCCAGCAGTTTATATTACACTAGATCAGATACGCAGTATTTT
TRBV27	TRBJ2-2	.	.	CASSSPWGLFF	TGTGCCAGCAGTTCTCCCTGGGGTTTGTTTTTT
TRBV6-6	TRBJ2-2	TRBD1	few	CASSGRGSGELFF	TGTGCCAGCAGTGGCAGGGGGTCCGGGGAGCTGTTTTTT
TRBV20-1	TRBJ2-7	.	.	CSARDGGDRSPSYEQYF	TGCAGTGCTAGAGATGGGGGTGACAGATCCCCCTCCTACGAGCAGTACTTC
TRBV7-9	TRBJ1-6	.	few	CASSEPTKNSPLHF	TGTGCCAGCAGCGAACCGACAAAAAATTCACCCCTCCACTTT
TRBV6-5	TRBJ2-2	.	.	CASSYSAPLVVGELFF	TGTGCCAGCAGTTACTCGGCCCCGCTGGTGGTGGGGGAGCTGTTTTTT
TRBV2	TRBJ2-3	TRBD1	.	CASSRRGITDTQYF	TGTGCCAGCAGTCGCAGGGGGATCACAGATACGCAGTATTTT
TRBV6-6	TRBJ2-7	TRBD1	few	CASSYGKTGPTYEQYF	TGTGCCAGCAGTTACGGAAAGACAGGGCCCACCTACGAGCAGTACTTC
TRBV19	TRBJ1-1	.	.	CASNPWGGNTEAFF	TGTGCCAGTAACCCCTGGGGAGGGAACACTGAAGCTTTCTTT
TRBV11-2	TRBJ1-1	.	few	CASSPSQGTNTEAFF	TGTGCCAGCAGCCCAAGTCAGGGGACGAACACTGAAGCTTTCTTT
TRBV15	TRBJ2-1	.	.	CATSRQVTYNEQFF	TGTGCCACCAGCAGGCAGGTAACCTACAATGAGCAGTTCTTC
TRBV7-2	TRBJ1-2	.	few	CASSPGFGRNYGYTF	TGTGCCAGCAGCCCGGGATTTGGCAGGAACTATGGCTACACCTTC
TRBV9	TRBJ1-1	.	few	CASSVGGTSGHTEAFF	TGTGCCAGCAGCGTAGGGGGCACCTCGGGGCACACTGAAGCTTTCTTT
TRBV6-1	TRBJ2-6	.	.	CASSSQTPFSTSGANVLTF	TGTGCCAGCAGTTCTCAGACCCCATTTTCCACCTCTGGGGCCAACGTCCTGACTTTC